These 6 T cell receptor beta chains originate from one sample sequenced in a study of shared clonotypes between healthy human individuals. Some clones are missing from TCRdb's copy, which holds only in-frame ones; the method was immunoSEQ multiplex PCR. The table has about 460,000 clones, over 60% seen once. The sample comprised PBMCs. The receptors come from a woman between 40 and 50 years old in good health. Some clones in this sample may be carry-over from other donors' samples.

The chain uses TRBV7-2 and TRBJ1-3; D is unclear. V was trimmed by 1 base and J by 1 base, leaving 11 bases between them. Germline V gene data show CDR1 as SGHTA and CDR2 as FQGNSA. The CDR3 contains 16 residues. For the CDR3, the DNA is TGTGCCAGCAGCTTAGTGGTAGGGTTGTCTGGAAACACCATATATTTT. This codes for CASSLVVGLSGNTIYF.

This clone was found many times. The V gene is TRBV27, the J gene TRBJ1-1; D is ambiguous. The V end was cut by 4 bases, the J end by 4 bases, with 22 bases between. The CDR3 has 17 amino acids. The germline V gene encodes CDR1 MNHEY and CDR2 SMNVEV (reference sequence). CDR3 DNA sequence: TGTGCCAGCAGTTATATCTTTAGGGTGGTCAAAGGCACTGAAGCTTTCTTT. Amino acids: CASSYIFRVVKGTEAFF.

This clone was seen more than once but under ten times. Within the sample, other DNA sequences also encode this same CDR3. V is TRBV10-3 and J is TRBJ2-2, with D tentatively TRBD2 (5 bases). V gave up 6 bases and J gave up 5 bases, with 19 bases separating them. The length of the CDR3 is 16 residues. Germline CDR1 and CDR2: ENHRY and SYGVKD. Written as DNA, the CDR3 is TGTGCCATCAGCAGACTGCCTAATGGAGGTACCGGGGAGCTGTTTTTT. Its protein product is CAISRLPNGGTGELFF.

This clone was seen a few times. This chain uses TRBV5-4 with TRBJ2-1; D remains unclear. Germline V gene lookup returns CDR1 SGHNT and CDR2 YYREEE (reference sequence). The CDR3 contains 15 residues. V gave up 0 bases and J gave up 6 bases, with 13 bases separating them. The CDR3 sequence is CASSLEARLSNEQFF. CDR3 DNA: TGTGCCAGCAGCTTGGAAGCTCGGCTTTCCAATGAGCAGTTCTTC.

The chain uses TRBV11-3 and TRBJ1-3, with D possibly matching TRBD1 (6 bases). V lost 5 bases and J 3 bases, leaving 14 bases between the germline ends. From germline, CDR1 is SGHNT and CDR2 YENEEA. The CDR3 spans 15 residues. The CDR3 region is CASSRGGTIGNTIYF. The DNA of the CDR3 is TGTGCCAGCAGCCGCGGGGGGACAATTGGAAACACCATATATTTT.

V and J are TRBV27 and TRBJ2-5; either TRBD1 or TRBD2 may supply D (5 bases each). The CDR3 length is 13 residues. V lost 2 bases to trimming and J lost 4 bases, with 8 bases between them. The germline gives CDR1 MNHEY, CDR2 SMNVEV (reference sequence). The CDR3 loop is CASSLGAGETQYF. The CDR3 bases are TGTGCCAGCAGTTTAGGGGCGGGAGAGACCCAGTACTTC.